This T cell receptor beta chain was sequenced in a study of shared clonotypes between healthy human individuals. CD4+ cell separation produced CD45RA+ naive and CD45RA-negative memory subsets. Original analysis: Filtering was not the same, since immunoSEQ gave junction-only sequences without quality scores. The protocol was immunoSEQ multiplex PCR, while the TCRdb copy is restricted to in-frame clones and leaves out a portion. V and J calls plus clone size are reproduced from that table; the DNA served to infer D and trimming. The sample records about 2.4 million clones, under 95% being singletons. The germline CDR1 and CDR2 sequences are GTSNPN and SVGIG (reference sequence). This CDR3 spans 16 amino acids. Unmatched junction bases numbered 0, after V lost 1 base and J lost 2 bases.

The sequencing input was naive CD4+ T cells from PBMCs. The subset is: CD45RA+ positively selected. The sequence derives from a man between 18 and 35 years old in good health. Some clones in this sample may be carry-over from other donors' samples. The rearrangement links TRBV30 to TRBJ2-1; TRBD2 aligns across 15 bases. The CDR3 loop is CAWSGTSGRAYNEQFF. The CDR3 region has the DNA TGTGCCTGGAGTGGGACTAGCGGGAGGGCCTACAATGAGCAGTTCTTC.